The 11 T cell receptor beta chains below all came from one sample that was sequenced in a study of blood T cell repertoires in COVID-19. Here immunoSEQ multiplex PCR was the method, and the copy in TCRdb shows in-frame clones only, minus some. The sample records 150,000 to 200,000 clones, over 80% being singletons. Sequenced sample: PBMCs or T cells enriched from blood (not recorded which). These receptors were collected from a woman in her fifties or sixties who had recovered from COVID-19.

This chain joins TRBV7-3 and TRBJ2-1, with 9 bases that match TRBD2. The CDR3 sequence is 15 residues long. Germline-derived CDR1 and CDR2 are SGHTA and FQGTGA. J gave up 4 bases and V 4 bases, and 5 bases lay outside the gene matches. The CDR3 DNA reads TGTGCCAGCAGCTCCCAAGCGGGAGGTTACAATGAGCAGTTCTTC. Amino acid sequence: CASSSQAGGYNEQFF.

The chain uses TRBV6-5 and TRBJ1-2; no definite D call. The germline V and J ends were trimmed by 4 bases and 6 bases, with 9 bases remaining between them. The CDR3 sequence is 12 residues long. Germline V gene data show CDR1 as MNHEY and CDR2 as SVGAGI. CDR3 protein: CASSSGSDGYTF. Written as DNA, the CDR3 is TGTGCCAGCAGTTCGGGGTCGGATGGCTACACCTTC.

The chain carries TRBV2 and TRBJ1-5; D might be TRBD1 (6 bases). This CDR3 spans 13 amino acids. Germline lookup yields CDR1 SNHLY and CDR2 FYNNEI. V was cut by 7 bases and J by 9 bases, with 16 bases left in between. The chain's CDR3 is CASTGASVGPQHF. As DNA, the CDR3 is TGTGCCAGCACAGGGGCCTCGGTTGGGCCCCAGCATTTT.

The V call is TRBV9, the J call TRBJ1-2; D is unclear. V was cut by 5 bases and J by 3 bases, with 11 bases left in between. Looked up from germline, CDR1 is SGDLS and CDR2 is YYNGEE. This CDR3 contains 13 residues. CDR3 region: CASRREAHYGYTF. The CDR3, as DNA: TGTGCCAGCAGAAGAGAGGCACACTATGGCTACACCTTC.

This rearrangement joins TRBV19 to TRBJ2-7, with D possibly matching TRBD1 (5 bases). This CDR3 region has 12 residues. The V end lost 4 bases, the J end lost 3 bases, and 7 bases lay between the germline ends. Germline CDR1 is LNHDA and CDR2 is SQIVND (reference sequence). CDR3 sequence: CASSTDSYEQYF. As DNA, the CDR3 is TGTGCCAGTAGTACAGACAGCTACGAGCAGTACTTC.

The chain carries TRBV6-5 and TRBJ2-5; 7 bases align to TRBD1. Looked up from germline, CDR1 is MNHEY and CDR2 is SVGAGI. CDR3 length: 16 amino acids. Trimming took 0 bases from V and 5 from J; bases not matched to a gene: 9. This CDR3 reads CASSYSPGTVLETQYF. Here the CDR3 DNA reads TGTGCCAGCAGTTACTCTCCCGGGACAGTCCTGGAGACCCAGTACTTC.

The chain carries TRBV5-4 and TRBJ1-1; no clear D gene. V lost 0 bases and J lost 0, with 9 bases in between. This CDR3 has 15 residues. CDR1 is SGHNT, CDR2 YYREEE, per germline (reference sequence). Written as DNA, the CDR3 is TGTGCCAGCAGCTTGGATGTAGATCTGAACACTGAAGCTTTCTTT. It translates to CASSLDVDLNTEAFF.

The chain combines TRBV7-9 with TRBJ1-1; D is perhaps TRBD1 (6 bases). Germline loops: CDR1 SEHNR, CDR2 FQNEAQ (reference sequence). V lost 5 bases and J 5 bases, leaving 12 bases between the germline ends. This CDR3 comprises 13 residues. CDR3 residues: CASSNQGGTEAFF. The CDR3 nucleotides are TGTGCCAGCAGCAATCAAGGGGGAACTGAAGCTTTCTTT.

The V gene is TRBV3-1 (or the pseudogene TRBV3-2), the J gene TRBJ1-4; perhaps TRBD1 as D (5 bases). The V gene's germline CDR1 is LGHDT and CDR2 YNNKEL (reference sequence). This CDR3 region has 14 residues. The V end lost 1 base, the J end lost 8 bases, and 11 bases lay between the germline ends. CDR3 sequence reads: CASSQVGRGEKLFF. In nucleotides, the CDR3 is TGTGCCAGCAGCCAAGTGGGACGGGGGGAAAAACTGTTTTTT.

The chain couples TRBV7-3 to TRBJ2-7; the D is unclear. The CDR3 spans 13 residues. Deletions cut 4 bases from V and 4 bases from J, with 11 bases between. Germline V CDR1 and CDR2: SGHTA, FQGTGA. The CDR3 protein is CASSSSPHYEQYF. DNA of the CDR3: TGTGCCAGCAGCTCATCCCCCCATTACGAGCAGTACTTC. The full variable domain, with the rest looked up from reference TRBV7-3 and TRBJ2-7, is GAGVSQTPSNKVTEKGKYVELRCDPISGHTALYWYRQSLGQGPEFLIYFQGTGAADDSGLPNDRFFAVRPEGSVSTLKIQRTERGDSAVYLCASSSSPHYEQYFGPGTRLTVT.

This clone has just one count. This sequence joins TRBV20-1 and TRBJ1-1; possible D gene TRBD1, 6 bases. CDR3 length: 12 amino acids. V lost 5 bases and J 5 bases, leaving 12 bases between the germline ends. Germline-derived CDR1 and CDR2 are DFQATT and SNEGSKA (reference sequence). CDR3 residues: CSARGQYTEAFF. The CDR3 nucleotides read TGCAGTGCTCGTGGACAGTATACTGAAGCTTTCTTT.